Described below is a single T cell receptor (beta chain) sequence and its context. One end of the junction fails to match germline, which may point to a read error. These data originate in a study of blood T cell repertoires in COVID-19. The wider study: Italy, Spain and the United States were the sources of the convalescent and acute COVID-19 samples. T cells, B-cell-depleted T cells, or PBMCs provided the cDNA or gDNA that served as material.

Sequencing used immunoSEQ multiplex PCR; TCRdb keeps in-frame clones, though not all of them. This sample yields roughly 250,000 clones, of which approximately 78% are seen a single time; 12% belongs to the top ten. CDR3 length equals 16 residues. In germline, CDR1 is MNHEY, CDR2 SMNVEV (reference sequence). The material sequenced was peripheral blood. This sequence joins TRBV27 and TRBJ2-7, with TRBD1 matching over 8 bases. The TCR was taken from a woman aged 55-69 years with active or convalescent COVID-19. DNA for the CDR3: TGTGCCAGCAGTTTATCGAGGCACGGCGGCAGGGGGCGTTGGTTCTTC. It specifies CASSLSRHGGRGRWFF.